This TCR beta chain was recorded in a study of CD8 T cells in Susac syndrome. Those who served as multiple sclerosis controls were treatment-naive patients with stable or active relapsing-remitting disease. RNA, at 0.5 to 1 ug, was reverse transcribed with random hexamers. TCRdb used MiXCR to reprocess the immunoSEQ multiplex PCR reads, holding one entry per CDR3 protein. The data show approximately 150,000 distinct CDR3 sequences, approximately 95% seen once. J was trimmed by 3 bases and V by 2 bases; bases with no gene match: 3. CDR1 and CDR2 (germline): LGHNA, YSLEER. The CDR3 totals 15 residues. The specimen sequenced was CD4+ T cells from PBMCs. This receptor was identified in a human donor with multiple sclerosis. The chain couples TRBV4-3 to TRBJ2-3; 9 bases fit TRBD1. The CDR3 loop reads CASSQPGQGTDTQYF. CDR3 in DNA: TGCGCCAGCAGCCAACCGGGACAGGGAACAGATACGCAGTATTTT.